A single TCR beta chain is shown here with its context. This record comes from a study of blood T cell repertoires in COVID-19. In the study overall: Donors in the United States, Italy and Spain gave samples during acute or convalescent COVID-19. T cells, B-cell-depleted T cells, or PBMCs supplied cDNA or gDNA.

Generated by immunoSEQ multiplex PCR, the TCRdb table keeps only in-frame clones and is missing some. The repertoire consists of 150,000 to 200,000 clones, with approximately 87% occurring once and the leading ten covering approximately 4%. In germline, CDR1 is MNHEY, CDR2 SVGAGI. Trimming left V 0 bases short and J 7 bases short, with 15 bases between. This CDR3 has 16 residues. This receptor was obtained from a woman in her sixties or seventies with acute or convalescent COVID-19. Sequenced: peripheral blood. V usage is TRBV6-5 and J usage is TRBJ1-4; D is uncertain. CDR3 coding DNA: TGTGCCAGCAGTTACTCGAACCCGGGGATGGGTGAAAAACTGTTTTTT. It yields the protein CASSYSNPGMGEKLFF.